The clone carrying this T cell receptor (beta chain) came up once. The data were obtained in a study of CD4 and CD8 cells across lung adenocarcinoma regions. This CDR3 region has 15 residues. Germline V CDR1 and CDR2: MNHEY, SMNVEV (reference sequence). TCRdb re-called the PCR reads with MiXCR, one entry per CDR3 protein. The sample lists 6,500 to 9,500 distinct CDR3 sequences; less than 50% were seen once. The sequenced sample consisted of CD4+ T cells from the margin of a lung tumor. This TCR was recovered from a male donor with lung adenocarcinoma. The CD4 and CD8 labels of this study may be unreliable. The chain employs TRBV27 and TRBJ2-3; TRBD1 agrees at 7 bases. The end of the DNA aligns better with TRBJ2-7, so the J call may be wrong. CDR3 DNA: TGTGCCGGGGGTCTAGGGGGCCCTGGCGCAGATACGCAGTACTTC. Its translation is CAGGLGGPGADTQYF.